This entry lists 29 T cell receptor beta chains sequenced from one sample in a study of T-cell reconstitution after alpha-beta-depleted transplantation in children. A library of TCRbeta sequences, prepared with unique molecular identifiers, was generated. From the PCR reads, TCRdb called clonotypes with MiXCR, one entry per CDR3 protein. Among approximately 980,000 distinct CDR3 sequences listed, under 30% were seen once. The sample here was PBMCs, mostly from graft donor cells, taken 360 days after TCRalphabeta/CD19-depleted stem cell transplant. The receptors derive from a boy under two years old who had a stem cell transplant for SCID, so the T cells may come from the graft donor.

This chain connects TRBV20-1 to TRBJ2-3, with 9 positions matching TRBD2. Germline-derived CDR1 and CDR2 are DFQATT and SNEGSKA (reference sequence). V trimming: 5 bases; J trimming: 6 bases; junction bases outside the gene matches: 12. The CDR3 has 15 amino acids. CDR3 nucleotide sequence: TGCAGTGCTGGGGCGGGACTAGCCTTCGGCGATACGCAGTATTTT. It encodes CSAGAGLAFGDTQYF.

V is TRBV29-1 and J is TRBJ1-2; D remains ambiguous. CDR3 length: 11 residues. Germline lookup yields CDR1 SQVTM and CDR2 ANQGSEA. V lost 3 bases and J 1 base, leaving 3 bases between the germline ends. The CDR3 loop is CSVEVNYGYTF. CDR3 in DNA: TGCAGCGTTGAGGTTAACTATGGCTACACCTTC.

This clonotype was counted a few times. V usage is TRBV2 and J usage is TRBJ1-1; maybe TRBD1 (6 bases). Germline lookup yields CDR1 SNHLY and CDR2 FYNNEI. The CDR3 covers 15 residues. V lost 6 bases and J lost 1, with 15 bases in between. The CDR3 sequence is CASSVAGHPNTEAFF. The CDR3 nucleotides are TGTGCCAGCAGCGTTGCGGGACACCCGAACACTGAAGCTTTCTTT.

This clonotype was counted between two and nine times. The chain couples TRBV20-1 to TRBJ1-5, with D tentatively TRBD1 (6 bases). The germline V gene encodes CDR1 DFQATT and CDR2 SNEGSKA (reference sequence). Trimming shortened V by 5 bases and J by 6 bases, and 17 bases separated the two germline ends. This CDR3 is 14 amino acids long. The CDR3 spells CSAPQGRGAQPQHF. The CDR3 DNA is TGCAGTGCTCCTCAGGGCCGGGGGGCTCAGCCCCAGCATTTT.

This clonotype was counted at least ten times. The chain recombines TRBV7-7 with TRBJ2-1; weak D call: TRBD1 (6 bases). Germline loops: CDR1 SSHAT, CDR2 FNYEAQ (reference sequence). The CDR3 runs 13 residues. Trimming pared 3 bases from V and 7 bases from J, leaving 10 bases between. The CDR3 loop is CASSFSRGNEQFF. Here the CDR3 DNA reads TGTGCCAGCAGCTTTAGTAGGGGGAATGAGCAGTTCTTC.

For the CDR3, the DNA is TGTGCTAGTGGTCCGGGGACAGGTTTAGAGACCCAGTACTTC. This translates into CASGPGTGLETQYF. The chain couples TRBV12-5 to TRBJ2-5, with 8 bases fitting TRBD1. The CDR3 is made up of 14 amino acids. Germline values: CDR1 LGHNT, CDR2 FRNRAP. V shed 5 bases and J 4 bases; nucleotides not matched to a gene: 6.

This clonotype came up a few times. The chain joins TRBV12-3 or TRBV12-4 to TRBJ1-5; TRBD1 might be the D (6 bases). Between the trimmed V and J ends, which lost 0 bases and 8 bases, there was a span of 17 bases. The CDR3 is 16 amino acids. CDR3 coding DNA: TGTGCCAGCAGTTTAGCAAACCGGGACACCCGAAAGCCCCAGCATTTT. This codes for CASSLANRDTRKPQHF.

The rearrangement uses TRBV5-1 and TRBJ1-1, with TRBD1 as a possible D gene (5 bases). The V and J ends lost 1 base and 3 bases respectively, with 22 bases between them. The germline CDR1 and CDR2 sequences are SGHRS and YFSETQ. The CDR3 covers 18 residues. This CDR3 reads CASSLWGEQYSGDTEAFF. CDR3 nucleotides: TGCGCCAGCAGCTTGTGGGGGGAACAGTATTCCGGGGACACTGAAGCTTTCTTT. Complete variable domain (other parts from reference TRBV5-1 and TRBJ1-1): KAGVTQTPRYLIKTRGQQVTLSCSPISGHRSVSWYQQTPGQGLQFLFEYFSETQRNKGNFPGRFSGRQFSNSRSEMNVSTLELGDSALYLCASSLWGEQYSGDTEAFFGQGTRLTVV.

This chain links TRBV11-2 with TRBJ2-3, with D unresolved. Germline V gene sequence: CDR1 SGHAT, CDR2 FQNNGV. The CDR3 is 16 residues long. The ends were cut back, 5 bases at V and 0 bases at J, with 15 bases in the middle. In nucleotides, the CDR3 is TGTGCCAGCAGCCCCCAGCCAGTCCAAAGCACAGATACGCAGTATTTT. This sequence encodes CASSPQPVQSTDTQYF.

This sequence joins TRBV20-1 and TRBJ2-7, with D perhaps matching TRBD1 (6 bases). The germline gives CDR1 DFQATT, CDR2 SNEGSKA (reference sequence). This CDR3 comprises 13 residues. The V and J ends lost 3 bases and 0 bases respectively, with 9 bases between them. The CDR3 sequence is CSASGQHSYEQYF. The CDR3 region has the DNA TGCAGTGCTAGTGGACAGCACTCCTACGAGCAGTACTTC.

The gene calls are TRBV12-3 or TRBV12-4 and TRBJ2-3, with 7 positions matching TRBD1. V lost 3 bases and J lost 0; bases outside the gene matches: 15. The CDR3 is 19 amino acids. Here the CDR3 reads CASSLGQPRLKSSTDTQYF. CDR3 nucleotide sequence: TGTGCCAGCAGTTTGGGACAGCCCAGACTTAAGTCTAGCACAGATACGCAGTATTTT.

This clonotype showed up just a few times. V and J are TRBV6-2 or TRBV6-3 and TRBJ2-3; no reliable D call. The CDR3 contains 12 residues. The germline CDR1 and CDR2 sequences are MNHEY and SVGEGT. The ends were cut back, 8 bases at V and 0 bases at J, with 6 bases in the middle. This chain's CDR3 is CASCQSTDTQYF. The DNA of the CDR3 is TGTGCCAGCTGCCAGAGCACAGATACGCAGTATTTT.

This clonotype was counted between two and nine times. This chain links TRBV9 with TRBJ2-1; TRBD1 is a possible D gene (6 bases). In germline, CDR1 is SGDLS, CDR2 YYNGEE. Trimming shortened V by 0 bases and J by 7 bases, and 20 bases separated the two germline ends. The CDR3 length is 17 residues. The CDR3 DNA reads as TGTGCCAGCAGCGTAGGATCCGGGACAATTCCATGGAATGAGCAGTTCTTC. As protein: CASSVGSGTIPWNEQFF.

The rearrangement links TRBV5-1 to TRBJ2-5; TRBD1 is a possible D gene (6 bases). V was cut by 0 bases and J by 6 bases, with 12 bases left in between. Germline V lookup: CDR1 SGHRS, CDR2 YFSETQ. The CDR3 totals 14 residues. CDR3 in amino acids: CASSLGGQGKTQYF. The DNA for the CDR3 is TGCGCCAGCAGCTTGGGGGGGCAGGGGAAGACCCAGTACTTC.

The chain uses TRBV28 and TRBJ1-1, with a weak D call TRBD1 (5 bases). V was clipped by 3 bases and J by 8 bases, with 16 bases between them. Germline assignment: CDR1 MDHEN and CDR2 SYDVKM. This CDR3 has 14 amino acids. The DNA for the CDR3 is TGTGCCAGCAGTTTCGGGTCTTTGGGGGGAGAAGCTTTCTTT. Translating gives CASSFGSLGGEAFF.

The V call is TRBV7-9, the J call TRBJ1-2, with D hard to call. With 5 bases removed from V and 1 base from J, the gap between germline ends came to 14 bases. The CDR3 is made up of 15 amino acids. Germline V gene sequence: CDR1 SEHNR, CDR2 FQNEAQ (reference sequence). The CDR3, as DNA: TGTGCCAGCAGCCGCGCTGCAGTTGATAACTATGGCTACACCTTC. Translated, it gives CASSRAAVDNYGYTF. The variable domain in full, completed from reference TRBV7-9 and TRBJ1-2, reads DTGVSQNPRHKITKRGQNVTFRCDPISEHNRLYWYRQTLGQGPEFLTYFQNEAQLEKSRLLSDRFSAERPKGSFSTLEIQRTEQGDSAMYLCASSRAAVDNYGYTFGSGTRLTVV.

This chain joins TRBV20-1 and TRBJ2-3; TRBD2 matches 11 bases. Germline V CDR1 and CDR2: DFQATT, SNEGSKA (reference sequence). The CDR3 contains 12 residues. Trimming at V came to 6 bases and at J to 6 bases, leaving 2 bases not matched to a gene. The CDR3 reads CSASSGGDTQYF. The CDR3 DNA follows: TGCAGTGCCTCTAGCGGGGGGGATACGCAGTATTTT.

This clonotype was found a few times. The DNA for the CDR3 is TGTGCCAGCAGCTTAGAGCCCCGGGTACCTAGCACAGATACGCAGTATTTT. Its translation: CASSLEPRVPSTDTQYF. The chain combines TRBV7-2 with TRBJ2-3; unclear D gene. V was cut by 1 base and J by 0 bases, with 14 bases left in between. This CDR3 region has 17 residues. CDR1 is SGHTA, CDR2 FQGNSA, per germline.

A few counts support this clonotype. The chain is built from TRBV12-3 or TRBV12-4 and TRBJ2-2; perhaps TRBD2 as D (6 bases). This CDR3 comprises 16 residues. V lost 6 bases to trimming and J lost 7 bases, with 21 bases between them. This CDR3 reads CASSTRGGVFIGELFF. The CDR3 coding sequence is TGTGCCAGCAGCACCCGGGGCGGGGTGTTTATCGGGGAGCTGTTTTTT.

The genes are TRBV20-1 and TRBJ2-4; TRBD2 matches 7 bases. Germline CDR1 is DFQATT and CDR2 is SNEGSKA (reference sequence). J gave up 3 bases and V 0 bases, and 5 bases lay outside the gene matches. The CDR3 totals 15 residues. The CDR3 nucleotides are TGCAGTGCTAGAGATCTGTCGGGGGGCAAAAACATTCAGTACTTC. Its translation is CSARDLSGGKNIQYF.

About this clonotype: A much larger clone lies a single base off, so this may be a read error. Since no conserved phenylalanine or tryptophan closes the CDR3, a read error is the likely cause. V usage is TRBV28 and J usage is TRBJ2-1, with TRBD2 matching over 9 bases. Germline V gives CDR1 MDHEN, CDR2 SYDVKM. The CDR3 runs 15 residues. V gave up 0 bases and J gave up 7 bases; unmatched junction bases: 4. CDR3 in DNA: TGTGCCAGCAGTTTATGGGCTAGCGGGGAAAATGAGCAGTTCTAC. Translated, it gives CASSLWASGENEQFY.

This clonotype was counted a few times. The chain recombines TRBV4-3 with TRBJ1-2; TRBD1 aligns across 7 bases. V dropped 0 bases and J dropped 2; count of bases not matched to a gene: 6. Germline CDR1 and CDR2: LGHNA and YSLEER. There are 16 residues in the CDR3. Here the CDR3 reads CASSQEGQGVNYGYTF. CDR3 coding DNA: TGCGCCAGCAGCCAAGAGGGCCAGGGGGTAAACTATGGCTACACCTTC.

The J gene is TRBJ1-6, the V gene TRBV2; 9 bases agree with TRBD1. The CDR3 sequence is 15 residues long. CDR1 and CDR2 (germline): SNHLY, FYNNEI. The V segment lost 5 bases and the J segment 8 bases; nucleotides outside the gene matches: 7. The DNA of the CDR3 is TGTGCCAGCAGTCGAGACAGGGGGGGAGATTCACCCCTCCACTTT. Translating gives CASSRDRGGDSPLHF.

The rearrangement uses TRBV10-3 and TRBJ1-1, with 10 bases matching TRBD1. The germline CDR1 and CDR2 sequences are ENHRY and SYGVKD. This CDR3 region has 14 residues. The V and J ends lost 6 bases and 3 bases, in that order; junction bases with no gene match: 4. The CDR3 DNA reads as TGTGCCATCAGGGCGGGACAGGGGTACACTGAAGCTTTCTTT. Translated: CAIRAGQGYTEAFF.

The chain combines TRBV10-3 with TRBJ2-3, with a possible D match to TRBD1 (6 bases). V shed 10 bases and J shed 1 base, with 15 bases lying between them. CDR3 length: 14 amino acids. Germline V gene lookup returns CDR1 ENHRY and CDR2 SYGVKD. The CDR3 nucleotides read TGTGCCACAACGACAGGTCTAGGCACAGATACGCAGTATTTT. This gives the protein CATTTGLGTDTQYF.

This rearrangement joins TRBV25-1 to TRBJ2-5, with 8 bases that match TRBD2. This CDR3 spans 16 amino acids. Trimming took 6 bases from V and 1 from J; bases not matched to a gene: 10. Germline assignment: CDR1 MGHDK and CDR2 SYGVNS. The CDR3 DNA sequence: TGTGCCAGCAGCCGAGGATCAGGACTAGCCCAAGAGACCCAGTACTTC. It translates to CASSRGSGLAQETQYF.

This clonotype was detected a few times. The gene calls are TRBV20-1 and TRBJ2-3, with 7 positions matching TRBD2. The CDR3 consists of 16 residues. Germline trimming cut 6 bases from V and 7 bases from J; bases unmatched to any gene: 19. The germline V gene has CDR1 DFQATT and CDR2 SNEGSKA (reference sequence). The CDR3 reads CSARPPGLSPTNTQYF. The CDR3 DNA follows: TGCAGTGCCAGACCGCCGGGACTATCTCCGACTAATACGCAGTATTTT.

This chain links TRBV28 with TRBJ2-7; no firm D call. The germline CDR1 and CDR2 sequences are MDHEN and SYDVKM. V was trimmed by 3 bases and J by 2 bases, leaving 17 bases between them. CDR3 length: 16 amino acids. The CDR3 DNA is TGTGCCAGCAGTTTTGAGGCGGCAACCCGGACCTACGAGCAGTACTTC. Its translation is CASSFEAATRTYEQYF.

This rearrangement joins TRBV5-1 to TRBJ2-1; 8 bases are shared with TRBD1. The J segment lost 7 bases and the V segment lost 0 bases, leaving 6 bases of the junction unmatched. The CDR3 spans 15 residues. Germline values: CDR1 SGHRS, CDR2 YFSETQ. The CDR3 DNA reads as TGCGCCAGCAGCTTGGCCGTGGACAGGGCGAATGAGCAGTTCTTC. It codes for CASSLAVDRANEQFF.